These 24 T cell receptor beta chains were sequenced from one sample in a study of T-cell reconstitution after alpha-beta-depleted transplantation in children. For TCRbeta, the library was prepared with unique molecular identifiers. One entry per CDR3 protein results from TCRdb running MiXCR on the PCR reads. The repertoire consists of about 400,000 distinct CDR3 sequences, with 20% occurring once and the leading ten covering 3.8%. The input for sequencing was PBMCs from the stem cell graft donor, taken from the stem cell graft. These receptors all stem from a human donor who donated a stem cell graft to a child with acute myeloid leukemia.

The J gene is TRBJ2-2, the V gene TRBV15; D call uncertain. CDR1 and CDR2 (germline): LNHNV, YYDKDF (reference sequence). The CDR3 sequence is 13 residues long. V was shortened by 0 bases and J by 6 bases, with 5 bases between the two germline ends. The CDR3 DNA is TGTGCCACCAGCAGAGATCTCCCCGGGGAGCTGTTTTTT. Protein product: CATSRDLPGELFF. The complete variable domain, with remaining parts taken from reference TRBV15 and TRBJ2-2, reads DAMVIQNPRYQVTQFGKPVTLSCSQTLNHNVMYWYQQKSSQAPKLLFHYYDKDFNNEADTPDNFQSRRPNTSFCFLDIRSPGLGDTAMYLCATSRDLPGELFFGEGSRLTVL.

J is TRBJ2-2 and V is TRBV5-1; 7 nucleotides align to TRBD2. Per germline, CDR1 SGHRS and CDR2 YFSETQ. V shed 6 bases and J 6 bases; nucleotides not matched to a gene: 14. The CDR3 contains 16 residues. DNA of the CDR3: TGCGCCAGCAATCCTGGGAAGACTAGCTATCCCGGGGAGCTGTTTTTT. As protein: CASNPGKTSYPGELFF.

This chain joins TRBV12-3 or TRBV12-4 and TRBJ1-2; D unclear. The CDR3 totals 12 residues. V lost 4 bases and J 4 bases, leaving 7 bases between the germline ends. This CDR3 reads CASSSTPYGYTF. The CDR3 region has the DNA TGTGCCAGCAGTTCCACACCCTATGGCTACACCTTC.

The chain recombines TRBV28 with TRBJ2-7; D gene unclear. The length of the CDR3 is 13 residues. The V end was cut by 4 bases, the J end by 2 bases, with 9 bases between. Germline V gene sequence: CDR1 MDHEN, CDR2 SYDVKM. The CDR3 region has the DNA TGTGCCAGCAGTTCTATCGGTCCCTACGAGCAGTACTTC. Translation: CASSSIGPYEQYF. The full variable domain, its missing parts supplied by reference TRBV28 and TRBJ2-7, is DVKVTQSSRYLVKRTGEKVFLECVQDMDHENMFWYRQDPGLGLRLIYFSYDVKMKEKGDIPEGYSVSREKKERFSLILESASTNQTSMYLCASSSIGPYEQYFGPGTRLTVT.

The table lists this clonotype with a few counts. The V and J genes are TRBV12-3 or TRBV12-4 and TRBJ2-2, with TRBD1 as a possible D gene (6 bases). This CDR3 is built from 14 residues. V dropped 5 bases and J dropped 6 bases, with 13 bases sitting between them. CDR3 region: CASSDSQGPGELFF. CDR3 DNA sequence: TGTGCCAGCAGTGACTCACAGGGACCCGGGGAGCTGTTTTTT.

The gene calls are TRBV18 and TRBJ2-5, with 8 positions matching TRBD2. Trimming cost V 5 bases and J 2 bases; bases outside gene matches: 10. Germline CDR1 is KGHSH and CDR2 is LQKENI. This CDR3 is built from 16 residues. The CDR3 loop reads CASSGNSGVTQETQYF. The CDR3 bases are TGTGCCAGCTCAGGAAATAGCGGGGTGACTCAAGAGACCCAGTACTTC.

This clonotype is a singleton in its sample. The rearrangement uses TRBV6-5 and TRBJ2-1; 9 bases agree with TRBD2. V dropped 1 base and J dropped 5; count of bases not matched to a gene: 12. CDR1 is MNHEY and CDR2 is SVGAGI in the germline V gene. The CDR3 has 18 amino acids. The CDR3 is CASSYFTPREGLDNEQFF. CDR3 sequence (DNA): TGTGCCAGCAGTTACTTTACACCGCGGGAGGGCCTCGACAATGAGCAGTTCTTC.

The genes are TRBV12-3 or TRBV12-4 and TRBJ2-2; TRBD2 matches 9 bases. V was clipped by 3 bases and J by 5 bases; unmatched bases: 10. CDR3 length: 17 residues. The DNA of the CDR3 is TGTGCCAGCAGTTTTTATGGCGGGAGGGCCCGGACCGGGGAGCTGTTTTTT. Protein product: CASSFYGGRARTGELFF.

The chain has TRBV20-1 and TRBJ2-7; no clear D. The CDR3 loop spans 14 amino acids. The germline V gene encodes CDR1 DFQATT and CDR2 SNEGSKA (reference sequence). The V end lost 5 bases, the J end lost 5 bases, and 19 bases lay between the germline ends. The CDR3 reads CSAPDHARRDEQYF. CDR3 DNA: TGCAGTGCTCCCGACCATGCCCGCCGGGACGAGCAGTACTTC.

This sequence joins TRBV29-1 and TRBJ2-3, with unresolved D. The germline V gene has CDR1 SQVTM and CDR2 ANQGSEA. CDR3 size: 12 residues. Trimming took 4 bases from V and 2 from J, leaving 7 bases between them. In nucleotides, the CDR3 is TGCAGCGTTGGGGTTGTCACAGATACGCAGTATTTT. This gives the protein CSVGVVTDTQYF.

V gene TRBV3-1 combines with J gene TRBJ2-7; D possibly corresponds to TRBD1 (5 bases). Trimming removed 4 bases at V and 0 bases at J, with 19 bases between. This CDR3 contains 17 residues. Germline V lookup: CDR1 LGHDT, CDR2 YNNKEL (reference sequence). CDR3 bases: TGTGCCAGCAGCCCAAAATATAACCTCAGGGTCTCCTACGAGCAGTACTTC. Its translation: CASSPKYNLRVSYEQYF.

The table lists this clonotype with many counts. This sequence joins TRBV6-5 and TRBJ2-1; 11 bases match TRBD2. Germline V lookup: CDR1 MNHEY, CDR2 SVGAGI. This CDR3 comprises 14 residues. After removal of 7 bases from V and 4 bases from J, the junction contained 3 bases not matched to a gene. The CDR3 spells CASTLAGGYNEQFF. DNA for the CDR3: TGTGCCAGCACCTTAGCGGGAGGGTACAATGAGCAGTTCTTC.

The chain couples TRBV28 to TRBJ1-5; the D is unclear. CDR3 size: 11 residues. Germline V gene data show CDR1 as MDHEN and CDR2 as SYDVKM. Trimming left V 6 bases short and J 4 bases short, with 4 bases between. In nucleotides, the CDR3 is TGTGCCAGCAGCCATAATCAGCCCCAGCATTTT. Amino acids: CASSHNQPQHF. The full variable domain, its missing parts supplied by reference TRBV28 and TRBJ1-5, is DVKVTQSSRYLVKRTGEKVFLECVQDMDHENMFWYRQDPGLGLRLIYFSYDVKMKEKGDIPEGYSVSREKKERFSLILESASTNQTSMYLCASSHNQPQHFGDGTRLSIL.

The sample holds one count of this clonotype. The chain combines TRBV7-9 with TRBJ2-1; D possibly corresponds to TRBD1 (5 bases). The CDR3 has 11 residues. In germline, CDR1 is SEHNR, CDR2 FQNEAQ (reference sequence). V lost 7 bases, J lost 9 bases, and 10 bases lay in between. The CDR3 reads CASTRAGEQFF. The DNA for the CDR3 is TGTGCCAGCACCAGGGCCGGTGAGCAGTTCTTC.

This clonotype was detected only a few times. V gene TRBV12-3 or TRBV12-4 combines with J gene TRBJ2-5; unclear D gene. Trimming shortened V by 5 bases and J by 3 bases, and 7 bases separated the two germline ends. The CDR3 runs to 12 residues. The CDR3, as DNA: TGTGCCAGCAGTCACTTTGAAGAGACCCAGTACTTC. It encodes CASSHFEETQYF.

This clonotype was seen more than once but under ten times. The gene calls are TRBV7-2 and TRBJ2-1; 9 bases agree with TRBD1. With 5 bases clipped from V and 6 bases from J, the junction kept 8 bases outside the gene matches. The V gene's germline CDR1 is SGHTA and CDR2 FQGNSA. The CDR3 contains 15 residues. DNA of the CDR3: TGTGCCAGCAGCCCGGGGACAGGGAGAGGCAATGAGCAGTTCTTC. Translation gives CASSPGTGRGNEQFF.

This clonotype occurred a few times. The chain uses TRBV20-1 and TRBJ2-5; possibly TRBD2 for D (5 bases). The V gene lost 0 bases and the J gene lost 3 bases, with 14 bases spanning the gap. The CDR3 extends over 15 amino acids. CDR1 and CDR2 (germline): DFQATT, SNEGSKA (reference sequence). This chain's CDR3 is CSARDLASSKETQYF. The CDR3 DNA is TGCAGTGCTAGAGATCTAGCTAGCAGCAAAGAGACCCAGTACTTC.

This clonotype came up a few times. J is TRBJ2-1 and V is TRBV7-2; D gene ambiguous. The CDR3 loop spans 13 amino acids. CDR1 is SGHTA and CDR2 is FQGNSA in the germline V gene. V lost 5 bases and J lost 5, with 10 bases in between. The CDR3 nucleotides are TGTGCCAGCAGCCCCGCTAATAACAATGAGCAGTTCTTC. This sequence encodes CASSPANNNEQFF.

The chain employs TRBV5-1 and TRBJ2-3; tentatively, D is TRBD1 (6 bases). The ends were cut back, 0 bases at V and 1 base at J, with 12 bases in the middle. The CDR3 totals 16 residues. Germline assignment: CDR1 SGHRS and CDR2 YFSETQ. CDR3 coding DNA: TGCGCCAGCAGCTTGGCATCGGCAGGGGGCACAGATACGCAGTATTTT. Translation: CASSLASAGGTDTQYF. Filled out from reference TRBV5-1 and TRBJ2-3, the complete variable domain reads KAGVTQTPRYLIKTRGQQVTLSCSPISGHRSVSWYQQTPGQGLQFLFEYFSETQRNKGNFPGRFSGRQFSNSRSEMNVSTLELGDSALYLCASSLASAGGTDTQYFGPGTRLTVL.

In its sample, this clonotype was seen many times. This chain uses TRBV5-1 with TRBJ2-1; the D gene is possibly TRBD2 (5 bases). Trimming removed 2 bases from V and 8 bases from J, with 14 bases in between. Germline values: CDR1 SGHRS, CDR2 YFSETQ. The CDR3 has 14 amino acids. CDR3 coding DNA: TGCGCCAGCAGCTTTGACGCACTAGGCGATGAGCAGTTCTTC. This codes for CASSFDALGDEQFF. The full variable domain, completed using reference TRBV5-1 and TRBJ2-1, is KAGVTQTPRYLIKTRGQQVTLSCSPISGHRSVSWYQQTPGQGLQFLFEYFSETQRNKGNFPGRFSGRQFSNSRSEMNVSTLELGDSALYLCASSFDALGDEQFFGPGTRLTVL.

This clonotype has more than one count but fewer than ten. The CDR3 DNA is TGTGCCAGCAGGACAACAGGGTTGAGAGAGCAGTACTTC. Its protein is CASRTTGLREQYF. The chain joins TRBV28 to TRBJ2-7; possible D gene TRBD1, 6 bases. This CDR3 is 13 amino acids long. Germline V gene sequence: CDR1 MDHEN, CDR2 SYDVKM. V lost 6 bases, J lost 7 bases, and 16 bases lay in between.

This clonotype was recorded a few times. The V gene is TRBV6-2 or TRBV6-3, the J gene TRBJ2-2; 11 bases fit TRBD2. The CDR3 runs to 14 residues. The germline V gene has CDR1 MNHEY and CDR2 SVGEGT. Trimming removed 7 bases from V and 5 bases from J; junction bases left unmatched: 3. The CDR3 is CASTASGRTGELFF. DNA of the CDR3: TGTGCCAGCACTGCTAGCGGGAGGACCGGGGAGCTGTTTTTT.

This chain links TRBV9 with TRBJ2-3; the match to TRBD2 covers 11 bases. The CDR3 consists of 18 residues. V dropped 4 bases and J dropped 4; count of bases not matched to a gene: 14. The germline gives CDR1 SGDLS, CDR2 YYNGEE. The CDR3 loop reads CASSYLGLADSVADTQYF. Written as DNA, the CDR3 is TGTGCCAGCAGCTACCTGGGACTAGCGGACTCCGTCGCAGATACGCAGTATTTT.

The CDR3 nucleotides read TGCGCCAGCAGCTTGGGCCCCCGACCAGGCGAGCAGTACTTC. Its translation is CASSLGPRPGEQYF. The chain is built from TRBV5-1 and TRBJ2-7; D is ambiguous. The V gene lost 0 bases and the J gene lost 6 bases, with 13 bases spanning the gap. The CDR3 covers 14 residues. Per the germline V gene, CDR1 is SGHRS and CDR2 is YFSETQ. Full variable domain (rest looked up from reference TRBV5-1 and TRBJ2-7): KAGVTQTPRYLIKTRGQQVTLSCSPISGHRSVSWYQQTPGQGLQFLFEYFSETQRNKGNFPGRFSGRQFSNSRSEMNVSTLELGDSALYLCASSLGPRPGEQYFGPGTRLTVT.